These T cell receptor beta chains were read from a single sample in a study of regulatory T cells in long-lasting Graves disease. TCRdb used MiXCR to reprocess the multiplex PCR reads, holding one entry per CDR3 protein. The sample lists under 700,000 distinct CDR3 sequences; 15% to 20% were seen once. These data also featured in a second study, about T cells in Graves' hyperthyroidism and ophthalmopathy.

Sequencing used peripheral blood mononuclear cells (PBMCs), obtained at new diagnosis, from a patient treated with antithyroid drugs. The receptors were gathered from a woman in her forties or fifties with Graves disease. Both conserved end residues are trimmed from each CDR3. A D gene is named only where the DNA matches it firmly.

d_call j_call v_call cdr3_aa
NA TRBJ1-2 TRBV30 AWSGGEDYGYT
NA TRBJ2-7 TRBV12-3/TRBV12-4 ASTQDGVAYEQY
TRBD1 TRBJ1-1 TRBV20-1 SAGDRANTEAF
NA TRBJ2-7 TRBV7-2 AGSPRRAGISHEQY
NA TRBJ2-7 TRBV11-2 ASTQAGYEQY
NA TRBJ1-2 TRBV12-3/TRBV12-4 ASSQRQGYT
NA TRBJ2-7 TRBV12-3/TRBV12-4 ASSPTGRSSYEQY
NA TRBJ2-5 TRBV2 ASKIRWWETQY
TRBD1 TRBJ1-6 TRBV4-1 ASSPPGTGVNSPLH
TRBD1 TRBJ1-2 TRBV6-1 ASSADRDYGYT
NA TRBJ2-1 TRBV20-1 SASQGTYNEQF
NA TRBJ1-6 TRBV27 ASSSTGHQYNSPLH
NA TRBJ2-3 TRBV10-1 ASSELGIGTDTQY
NA TRBJ2-2 TRBV18 ASSPGGSSNTGELF